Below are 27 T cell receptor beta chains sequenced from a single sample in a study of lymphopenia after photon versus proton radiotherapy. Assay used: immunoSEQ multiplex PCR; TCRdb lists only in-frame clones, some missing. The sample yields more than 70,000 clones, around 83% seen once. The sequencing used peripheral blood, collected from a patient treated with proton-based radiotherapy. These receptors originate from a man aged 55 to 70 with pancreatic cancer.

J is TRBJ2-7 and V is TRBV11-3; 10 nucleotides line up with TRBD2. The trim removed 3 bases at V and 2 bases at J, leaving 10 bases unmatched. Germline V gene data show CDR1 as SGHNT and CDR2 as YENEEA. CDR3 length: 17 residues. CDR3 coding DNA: TGTGCCAGCAGCTTTTCGTCTAGCGGGAGTGGGGCCTACGAGCAGTACTTC. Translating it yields CASSFSSSGSGAYEQYF.

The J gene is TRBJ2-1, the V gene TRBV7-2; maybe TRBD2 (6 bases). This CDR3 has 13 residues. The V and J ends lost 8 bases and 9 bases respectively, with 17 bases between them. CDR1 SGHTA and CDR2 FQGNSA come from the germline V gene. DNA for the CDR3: TGTGCCAGCGGCACCGGGACTCAACGTGAGCAGTTCTTC. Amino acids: CASGTGTQREQFF.

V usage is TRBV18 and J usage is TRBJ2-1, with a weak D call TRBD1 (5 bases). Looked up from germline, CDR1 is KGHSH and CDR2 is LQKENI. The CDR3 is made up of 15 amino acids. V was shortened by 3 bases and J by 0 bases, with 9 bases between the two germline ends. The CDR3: CASSPGQGSYNEQFF. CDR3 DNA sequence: TGTGCCAGCTCACCGGGGCAGGGCTCCTACAATGAGCAGTTCTTC.

The CDR3 DNA follows: TGTGCCAGCAGCTTGGAAAGCGGGAGGGCCGGAAATGAGCAGTTCTTC. This encodes CASSLESGRAGNEQFF. The chain is built from TRBV7-3 and TRBJ2-1; 10 bases map to TRBD2. V was clipped by 3 bases and J by 7 bases; unmatched bases: 9. Germline CDR1 and CDR2: SGHTA and FQGTGA. The CDR3 runs to 16 residues.

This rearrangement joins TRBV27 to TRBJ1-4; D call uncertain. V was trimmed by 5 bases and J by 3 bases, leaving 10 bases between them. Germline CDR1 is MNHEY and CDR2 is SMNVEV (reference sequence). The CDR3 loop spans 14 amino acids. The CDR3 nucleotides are TGTGCCAGCAGTCCCGGACGGCCTAATGAAAAACTGTTTTTT. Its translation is CASSPGRPNEKLFF.

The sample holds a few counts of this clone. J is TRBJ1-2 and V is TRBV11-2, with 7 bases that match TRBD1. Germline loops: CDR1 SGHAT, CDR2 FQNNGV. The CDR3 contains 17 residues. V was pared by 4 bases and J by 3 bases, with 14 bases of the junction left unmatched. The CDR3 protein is CASSSLTGSARDYGYTF. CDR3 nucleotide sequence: TGTGCCAGCAGCTCATTGACAGGGTCGGCGAGGGACTATGGCTACACCTTC.

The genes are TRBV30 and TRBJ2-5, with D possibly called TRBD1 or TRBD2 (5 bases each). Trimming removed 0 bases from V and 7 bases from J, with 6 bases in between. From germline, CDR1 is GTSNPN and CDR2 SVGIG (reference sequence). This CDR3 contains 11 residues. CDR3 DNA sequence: TGTGCCTGGAGTGTGGGGGTGACCCAGTACTTC. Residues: CAWSVGVTQYF.

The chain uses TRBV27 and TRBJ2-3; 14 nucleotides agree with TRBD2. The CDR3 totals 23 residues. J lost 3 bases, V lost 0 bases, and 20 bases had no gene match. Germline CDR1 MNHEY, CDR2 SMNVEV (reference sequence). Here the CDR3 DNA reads TGTGCCAGCAGTTTATCGGGACAGATCGTCAGACTAGCGGGAGGGCCTAGGACAGATACGCAGTATTTT. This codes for CASSLSGQIVRLAGGPRTDTQYF.

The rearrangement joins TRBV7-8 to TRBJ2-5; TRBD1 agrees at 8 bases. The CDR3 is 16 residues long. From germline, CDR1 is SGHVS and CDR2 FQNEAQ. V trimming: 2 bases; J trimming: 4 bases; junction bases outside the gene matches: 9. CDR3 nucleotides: TGTGCCAGCAGCTTAAAGGCGGGTCAGGGGGCAGAGACCCAGTACTTC. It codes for CASSLKAGQGAETQYF.

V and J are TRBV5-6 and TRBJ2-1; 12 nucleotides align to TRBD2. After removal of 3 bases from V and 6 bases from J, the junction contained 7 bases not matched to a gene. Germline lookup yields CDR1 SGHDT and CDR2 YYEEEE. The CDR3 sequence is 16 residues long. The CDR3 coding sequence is TGTGCCAGCAGCTGGGAGACTAGCGGGAGATTCAATGAGCAGTTCTTC. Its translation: CASSWETSGRFNEQFF.

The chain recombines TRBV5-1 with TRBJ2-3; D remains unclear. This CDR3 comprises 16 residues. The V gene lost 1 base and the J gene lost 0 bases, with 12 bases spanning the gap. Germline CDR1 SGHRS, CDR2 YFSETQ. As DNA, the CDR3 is TGCGCCAGCAGCTTGCGGTCGGATTCTAGCACAGATACGCAGTATTTT. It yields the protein CASSLRSDSSTDTQYF.

The DNA for the CDR3 is TGTGCCAGCAGCTTAGCGGCAGGGGGCGGCTACACCTTC. Its translation is CASSLAAGGGYTF. V is TRBV7-9 and J is TRBJ1-2, with TRBD1 matching over 8 bases. Germline CDR1 and CDR2: SEHNR and FQNEAQ (reference sequence). Germline trimming cut 0 bases from V and 8 bases from J; bases unmatched to any gene: 2. This CDR3 comprises 13 residues.

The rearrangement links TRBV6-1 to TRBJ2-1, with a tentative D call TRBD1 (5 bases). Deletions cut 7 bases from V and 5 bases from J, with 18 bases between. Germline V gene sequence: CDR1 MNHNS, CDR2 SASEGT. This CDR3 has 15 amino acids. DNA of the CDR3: TGTGCCAGCACAGAACGGTTAGGCAGGGACAATGAGCAGTTCTTC. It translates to CASTERLGRDNEQFF.

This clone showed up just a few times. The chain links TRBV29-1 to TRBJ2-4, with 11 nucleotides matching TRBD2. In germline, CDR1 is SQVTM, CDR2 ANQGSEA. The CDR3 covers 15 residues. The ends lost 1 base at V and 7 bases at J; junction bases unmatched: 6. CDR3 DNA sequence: TGCAGCGTTGAAGGGCTAGCGGGAGGTCGGAACATTCAGTACTTC. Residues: CSVEGLAGGRNIQYF.

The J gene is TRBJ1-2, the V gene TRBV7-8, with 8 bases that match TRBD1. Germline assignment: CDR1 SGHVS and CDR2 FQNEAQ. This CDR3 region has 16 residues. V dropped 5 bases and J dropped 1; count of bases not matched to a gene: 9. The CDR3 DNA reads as TGTGCCAGCAGCCCCAAGGGGACAGGATATAACTATGGCTACACCTTC. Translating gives CASSPKGTGYNYGYTF.

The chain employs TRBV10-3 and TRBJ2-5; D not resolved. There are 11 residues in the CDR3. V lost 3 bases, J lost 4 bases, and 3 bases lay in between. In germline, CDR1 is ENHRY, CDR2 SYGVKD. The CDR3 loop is CAISDLETQYF. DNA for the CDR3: TGTGCCATCAGTGACTTAGAGACCCAGTACTTC.

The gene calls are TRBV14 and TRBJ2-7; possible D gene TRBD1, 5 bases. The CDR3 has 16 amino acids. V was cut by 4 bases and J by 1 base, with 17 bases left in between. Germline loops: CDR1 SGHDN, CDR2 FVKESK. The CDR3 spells CASSPRWTRVSYEQYF. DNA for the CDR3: TGTGCCAGCAGCCCTAGGTGGACCAGGGTATCCTACGAGCAGTACTTC.

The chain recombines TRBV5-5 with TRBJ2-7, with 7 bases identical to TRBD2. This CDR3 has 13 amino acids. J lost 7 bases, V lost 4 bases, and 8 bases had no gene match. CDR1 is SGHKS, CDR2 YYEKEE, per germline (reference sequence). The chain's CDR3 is CASSGDYLKEQYF. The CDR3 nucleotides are TGTGCCAGCAGCGGGGACTATTTGAAGGAGCAGTACTTC.

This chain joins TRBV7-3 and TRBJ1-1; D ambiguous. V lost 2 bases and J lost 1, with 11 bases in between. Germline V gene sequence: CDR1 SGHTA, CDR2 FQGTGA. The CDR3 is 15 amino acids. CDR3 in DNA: TGTGCCAGCAGCTTATCGGACGGGCCGAACACTGAAGCTTTCTTT. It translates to CASSLSDGPNTEAFF.

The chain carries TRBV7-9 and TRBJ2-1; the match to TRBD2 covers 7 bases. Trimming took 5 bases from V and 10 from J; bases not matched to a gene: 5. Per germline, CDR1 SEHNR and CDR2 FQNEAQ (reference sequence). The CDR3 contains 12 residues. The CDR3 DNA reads TGTGCCAGCAGCGTTATGCGGGAGGAGCAGTTCTTC. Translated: CASSVMREEQFF.

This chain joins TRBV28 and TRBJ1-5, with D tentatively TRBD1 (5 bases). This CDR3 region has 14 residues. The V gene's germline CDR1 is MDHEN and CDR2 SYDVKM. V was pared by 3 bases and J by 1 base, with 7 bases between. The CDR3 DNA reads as TGTGCCAGCAGTTTGGGGGGGAGCAATCAGCCCCAGCATTTT. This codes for CASSLGGSNQPQHF.

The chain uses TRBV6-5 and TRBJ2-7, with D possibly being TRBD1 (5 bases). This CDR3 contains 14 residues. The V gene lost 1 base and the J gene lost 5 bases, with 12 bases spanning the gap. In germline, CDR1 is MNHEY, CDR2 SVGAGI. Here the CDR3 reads CASSYYRGSHEQYF. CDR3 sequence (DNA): TGTGCCAGCAGTTACTATAGGGGAAGCCACGAGCAGTACTTC.

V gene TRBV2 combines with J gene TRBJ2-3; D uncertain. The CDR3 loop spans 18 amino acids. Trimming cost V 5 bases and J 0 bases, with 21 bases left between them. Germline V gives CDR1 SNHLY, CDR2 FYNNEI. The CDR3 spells CASSRRSAVHSSTDTQYF. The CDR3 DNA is TGTGCCAGCAGTAGAAGGTCAGCCGTGCACTCTAGCACAGATACGCAGTATTTT.

In DNA, the CDR3 is TGCGCCAGCAAAGATCCGGGACAGGGGGTCGCTAATGAAAAACTGTTTTTT. Its translation: CASKDPGQGVANEKLFF. J is TRBJ1-4 and V is TRBV5-1; TRBD1 aligns across 11 bases. The germline gives CDR1 SGHRS, CDR2 YFSETQ. The trim removed 6 bases at V and 3 bases at J, leaving 10 bases unmatched. There are 17 residues in the CDR3.

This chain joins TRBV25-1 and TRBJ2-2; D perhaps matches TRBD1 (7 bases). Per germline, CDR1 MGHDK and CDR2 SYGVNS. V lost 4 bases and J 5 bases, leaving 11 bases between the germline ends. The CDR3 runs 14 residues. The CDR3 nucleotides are TGTGCCAGCAGTGGCCAGGGGGGAACCGGGGAGCTGTTTTTT. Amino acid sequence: CASSGQGGTGELFF.

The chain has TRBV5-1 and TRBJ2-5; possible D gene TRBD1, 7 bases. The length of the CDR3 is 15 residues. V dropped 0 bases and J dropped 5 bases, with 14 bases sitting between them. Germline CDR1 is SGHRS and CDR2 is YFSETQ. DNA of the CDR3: TGCGCCAGCAGCTTGGCCAAGGGGGCGGGGGAGACCCAGTACTTC. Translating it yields CASSLAKGAGETQYF.

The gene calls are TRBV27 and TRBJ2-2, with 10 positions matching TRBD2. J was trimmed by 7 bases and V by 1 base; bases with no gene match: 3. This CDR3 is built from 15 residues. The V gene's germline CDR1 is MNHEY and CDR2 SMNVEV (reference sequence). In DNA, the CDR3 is TGTGCCAGCAGTTTATTAGCGGGAGGAGTCGGGGAGCTGTTTTTT. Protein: CASSLLAGGVGELFF.